The clone carrying this T cell receptor beta chain was seen a handful of times. The CDR3 covers 15 residues. Germline V gives CDR1 KGHSH, CDR2 LQKENI. V shed 8 bases, J shed 1 base, and the junction held 9 bases outside the gene matches. Measured with immunoSEQ multiplex PCR; TCRdb has only the in-frame clones, and not every one. The sample records around 4,300 clones, approximately 32% being singletons. The data were taken from a study of graft-versus-host responses after intestinal transplantation. Study at large: The study gave all recipients anti-thymocyte globulin induction, then tacrolimus and steroids for roughly 3 years. The study, taken as a whole, reports: GvH clones occurred in recipient marrow; some first appeared in ileum or blood.

Plating combined approximately 200,000 CFSE-labeled responder cells with approximately 200,000 irradiated, violet-dye-labeled stimulator cells. This sequence joins TRBV18 and TRBJ1-1; 8 bases match TRBD1. The source material was alloreactive CD4+ T cells from a mixed lymphocyte reaction culture, sampled before transplantation. Noted subset: CFSE-low proliferating T cells sorted from roughly six-day pre-transplant mixed lymphocyte reaction (GvH or HvG direction). The receptor's source is a human patient who was an organ donor for intestinal transplantation. CDR3 loop: CASQRQGLRNTEAFF. DNA for the CDR3: TGTGCCAGCCAAAGACAGGGGCTTAGGAACACTGAAGCTTTCTTT.